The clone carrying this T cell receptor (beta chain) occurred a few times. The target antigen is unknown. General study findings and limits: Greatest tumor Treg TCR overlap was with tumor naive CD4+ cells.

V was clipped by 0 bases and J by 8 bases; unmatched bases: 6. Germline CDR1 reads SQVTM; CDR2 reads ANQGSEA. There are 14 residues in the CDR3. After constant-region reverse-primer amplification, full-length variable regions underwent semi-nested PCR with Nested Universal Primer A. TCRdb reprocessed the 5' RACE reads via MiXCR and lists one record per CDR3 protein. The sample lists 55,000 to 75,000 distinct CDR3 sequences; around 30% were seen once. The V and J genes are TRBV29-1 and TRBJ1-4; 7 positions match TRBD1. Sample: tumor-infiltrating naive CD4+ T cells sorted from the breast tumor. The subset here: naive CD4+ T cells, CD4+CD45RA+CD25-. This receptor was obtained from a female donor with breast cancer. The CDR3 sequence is CSVEDNRGREKLFF. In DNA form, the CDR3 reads TGCAGCGTTGAAGATAACAGGGGTAGGGAAAAACTGTTTTTT.